This T cell receptor (beta chain) was recovered during a study of blood T cell repertoires in COVID-19. Overall study: Sample material is recorded as cDNA or gDNA derived from T cells, B-cell-depleted T cells, or PBMCs.

In the original workflow: Nucleated cell number was recorded as an estimate derived from reference gene primer amplification. Clones were read by immunoSEQ multiplex PCR, and TCRdb kept only the in-frame ones, dropping some. That table furnishes V, J and clone size, whereas the DNA furnished D and trimming. The repertoire holds 140,000 or so clones, with approximately 85% as singletons. V lost 6 bases and J lost 5, with 16 bases in between. CDR3 length: 14 amino acids. Germline assignment: CDR1 MNHEY and CDR2 SMNVEV (reference sequence). What was sequenced was peripheral blood. The V gene is TRBV27, the J gene TRBJ1-2; D is unresolved. The TCR comes from a man aged 65 to 79 with acute or convalescent COVID-19. Here the CDR3 DNA reads TGTGCCAGCAGCTCAGGACTTCTGGGATATGGCTACACCTTC. Translated: CASSSGLLGYGYTF.